This TCR beta chain emerged from a study of blood T cell repertoires in COVID-19. As for the study in general: T cells, B-cell-depleted T cells, or PBMCs supplied cDNA or gDNA.

How the authors handled the data: Estimation of nucleated cell counts was performed using reference gene primer amplification. TCRdb keeps only in-frame clones here, not all; method: immunoSEQ multiplex PCR. The D gene and trimming were derived from the DNA, and the V and J assignments and clone size from that table. This sample has roughly 53,000 clones, with about three quarters found just once. Germline values: CDR1 LGHNA, CDR2 YSLEER. Trimming took 2 bases from V and 4 from J, leaving 15 bases between them. There are 15 residues in the CDR3. The specimen sequenced was peripheral blood. The clonotype was recovered from a man aged 70 or older with active or convalescent COVID-19. The genes are TRBV4-3 and TRBJ2-7; D call uncertain. The CDR3 spells CASSQSILERYEQYF. The DNA of the CDR3 is TGCGCCAGCAGCCAATCAATTCTAGAGCGTTACGAGCAGTACTTC.